This entry features one T cell receptor (beta chain) sequence. What it binds is not known. The repertoire was sequenced with immunoSEQ multiplex PCR; TCRdb's copy has only in-frame clones and lacks some. Seen here are roughly 2,500,000 clones, 93% observed once, and the top ten hold 0.36%. These data belong to a study of shared clonotypes between healthy human individuals. Notes on the study in general: Sorted-subset sequencing was shown by rarefaction to be incomplete despite large depth. Sampling was confined to blood; repertoires within tissues likely differ.

The CDR3 length is 17 residues. The trim removed 6 bases at V and 1 base at J, leaving 12 bases unmatched. CDR1 MNHEY and CDR2 SMNVEV come from the germline V gene (reference sequence). The chain is built from TRBV27 and TRBJ1-5, with TRBD1 matching 7 bases. This clonotype originated in a young man in good health. Some clones in this sample may be carry-over from other donors' samples. The specimen sequenced was naive CD4+ T cells from PBMCs. Regarding subset: CD45RA+ positively selected. The CDR3 spells CASSRQGPWGSNQPQHF. CDR3 sequence (DNA): TGTGCCAGCAGCCGACAGGGTCCGTGGGGGAGCAATCAGCCCCAGCATTTT.